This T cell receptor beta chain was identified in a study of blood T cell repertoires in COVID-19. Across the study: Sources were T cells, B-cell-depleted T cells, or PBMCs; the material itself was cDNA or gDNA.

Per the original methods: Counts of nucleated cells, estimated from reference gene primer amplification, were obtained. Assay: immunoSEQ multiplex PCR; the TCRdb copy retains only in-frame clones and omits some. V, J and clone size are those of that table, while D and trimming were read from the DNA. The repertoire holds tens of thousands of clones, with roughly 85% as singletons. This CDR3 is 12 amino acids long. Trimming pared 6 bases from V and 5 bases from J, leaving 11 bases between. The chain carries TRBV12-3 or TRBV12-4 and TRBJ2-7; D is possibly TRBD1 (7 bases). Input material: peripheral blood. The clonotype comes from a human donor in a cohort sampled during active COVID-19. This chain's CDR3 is CASRIRGDEQYF. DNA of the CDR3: TGTGCCAGCAGGATCAGGGGGGACGAGCAGTACTTC.